What follows is one T cell receptor (beta chain) and its context. This sample was taken from a study of blood T cell repertoires in COVID-19. Study-level information: Sites in the United States, Italy and Spain provided acute and convalescent COVID-19 samples. The cDNA or gDNA used as material had been derived from T cells, B-cell-depleted T cells, or PBMCs.

Per the original methods: Estimation of nucleated cell counts relied on the amplification of reference gene primers. Clones were read by immunoSEQ multiplex PCR, and TCRdb kept only the in-frame ones, dropping some. V and J calls and clone size are copied from that table; D and trimming were computed from the DNA. The sample lists some 260,000 clones; approximately 90% were seen once. The V gene's germline CDR1 is SEHNR and CDR2 FQNEAQ (reference sequence). V lost 5 bases and J 4 bases, leaving 17 bases between the germline ends. The CDR3 loop spans 15 amino acids. V usage is TRBV7-9 and J usage is TRBJ1-1; D not certain. The source is a woman in her thirties or forties who had recovered from COVID-19. Sample: peripheral blood. This CDR3 reads CASSPLDGGSTEAFF. The DNA for the CDR3 is TGTGCCAGCAGCCCCCTCGACGGCGGGAGCACTGAAGCTTTCTTT.